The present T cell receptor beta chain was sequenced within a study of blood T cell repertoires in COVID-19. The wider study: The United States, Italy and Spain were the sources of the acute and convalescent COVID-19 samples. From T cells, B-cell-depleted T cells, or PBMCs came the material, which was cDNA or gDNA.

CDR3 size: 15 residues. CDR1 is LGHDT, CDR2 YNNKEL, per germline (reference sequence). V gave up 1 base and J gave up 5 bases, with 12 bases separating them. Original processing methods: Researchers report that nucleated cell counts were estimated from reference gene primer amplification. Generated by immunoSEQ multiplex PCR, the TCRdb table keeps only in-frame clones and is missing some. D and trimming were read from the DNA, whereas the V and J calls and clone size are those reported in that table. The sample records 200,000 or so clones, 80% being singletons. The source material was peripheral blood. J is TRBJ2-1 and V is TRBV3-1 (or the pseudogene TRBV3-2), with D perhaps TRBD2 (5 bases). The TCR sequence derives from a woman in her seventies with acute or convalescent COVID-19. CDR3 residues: CASSQGTGNDNEQFF. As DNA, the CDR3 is TGTGCCAGCAGCCAAGGGACGGGGAATGACAATGAGCAGTTCTTC.